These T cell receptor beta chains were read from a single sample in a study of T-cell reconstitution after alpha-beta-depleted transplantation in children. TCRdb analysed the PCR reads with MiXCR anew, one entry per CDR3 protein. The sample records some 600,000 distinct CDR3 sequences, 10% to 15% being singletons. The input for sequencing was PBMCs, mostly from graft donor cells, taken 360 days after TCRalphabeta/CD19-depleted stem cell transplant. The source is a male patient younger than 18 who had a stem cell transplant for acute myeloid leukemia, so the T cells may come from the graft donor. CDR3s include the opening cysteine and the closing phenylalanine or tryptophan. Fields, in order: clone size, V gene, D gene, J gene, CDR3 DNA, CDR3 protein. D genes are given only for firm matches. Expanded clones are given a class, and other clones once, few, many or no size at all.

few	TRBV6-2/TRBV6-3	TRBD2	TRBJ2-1	TGTGCCAGCAGTTCGATTTTTAGCGGGAACGCCTGGGGCAATGAGCAGTTCTTC	CASSSIFSGNAWGNEQFF
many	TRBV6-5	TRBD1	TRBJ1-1	TGTGCCAGCAGTTACACAGGGGGAGCTTTCTTT	CASSYTGGAFF
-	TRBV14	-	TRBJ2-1	TGTGCCAGCAGCCAATTGTCTGGAGCGGTACCCTACAATGAGCAGTTCTTC	CASSQLSGAVPYNEQFF
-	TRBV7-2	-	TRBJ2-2	TGTGCCAGCAGCAACCGGAACACCGGGGAGCTGTTTTTT	CASSNRNTGELFF
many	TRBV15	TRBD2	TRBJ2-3	TGTGCCACCAGCAGAGCCCGGACTAGATCCACAGATACGCAGTATTTT	CATSRARTRSTDTQYF
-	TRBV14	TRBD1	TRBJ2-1	TGTGCCAGCAGCCACCGGACAGGGTGGAATGAGCAGTTCTTC	CASSHRTGWNEQFF
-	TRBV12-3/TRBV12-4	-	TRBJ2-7	TGTGCCAGCACCTCGGGCCGGATCCGCTCCTACGAGCAGTACTTC	CASTSGRIRSYEQYF
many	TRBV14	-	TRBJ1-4	TGTGCCAGCAGCCAAGATCACAGCCTTAATGAAAAACTGTTTTTT	CASSQDHSLNEKLFF
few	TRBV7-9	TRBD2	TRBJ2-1	TGTGCCAGCAGCTTGGGACTAGCGGTAGTATACAATGAGCAGTTCTTC	CASSLGLAVVYNEQFF
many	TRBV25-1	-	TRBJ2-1	TGTGCCAGCAGTGGTCGGCTGGCGGGCTACAATGAGCAGTTCTTC	CASSGRLAGYNEQFF
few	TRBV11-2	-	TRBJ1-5	TGTGCCAGCAGCTTAGGATTCAATCAGCCCCAGCATTTT	CASSLGFNQPQHF
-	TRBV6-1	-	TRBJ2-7	TGTGCCAGCAGTCGGGGTAGCGAAGGACACGAGCAGTACTTC	CASSRGSEGHEQYF
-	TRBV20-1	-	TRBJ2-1	TGCAGTGCTAGTAGCGCGGGGATCTACAATGAGCAGTTCTTC	CSASSAGIYNEQFF
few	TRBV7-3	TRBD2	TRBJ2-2	TGTGCCAGCAGCTCTAGCGGGCCAACCGCGAACACCGGGGAGCTGTTTTTT	CASSSSGPTANTGELFF
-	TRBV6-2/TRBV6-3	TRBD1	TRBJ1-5	TGTGCCAGCAGTTACTCCGCCGGGACAGGGGTGGATCAGCCCCAGCATTTT	CASSYSAGTGVDQPQHF
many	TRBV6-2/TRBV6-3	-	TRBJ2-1	TGTGCCATCAGGGATAGCAGCCATGAGCAGTTCTTC	CAIRDSSHEQFF
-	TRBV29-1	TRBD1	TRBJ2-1	TGCAGCGTTGCAGGACAGGCCAGCTCCTACAATGAGCAGTTCTTC	CSVAGQASSYNEQFF
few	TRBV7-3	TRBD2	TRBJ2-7	TGTGCCAGCAGCCCGGGACTAGCGGGAGTTCAAGAGCAGTACTTC	CASSPGLAGVQEQYF